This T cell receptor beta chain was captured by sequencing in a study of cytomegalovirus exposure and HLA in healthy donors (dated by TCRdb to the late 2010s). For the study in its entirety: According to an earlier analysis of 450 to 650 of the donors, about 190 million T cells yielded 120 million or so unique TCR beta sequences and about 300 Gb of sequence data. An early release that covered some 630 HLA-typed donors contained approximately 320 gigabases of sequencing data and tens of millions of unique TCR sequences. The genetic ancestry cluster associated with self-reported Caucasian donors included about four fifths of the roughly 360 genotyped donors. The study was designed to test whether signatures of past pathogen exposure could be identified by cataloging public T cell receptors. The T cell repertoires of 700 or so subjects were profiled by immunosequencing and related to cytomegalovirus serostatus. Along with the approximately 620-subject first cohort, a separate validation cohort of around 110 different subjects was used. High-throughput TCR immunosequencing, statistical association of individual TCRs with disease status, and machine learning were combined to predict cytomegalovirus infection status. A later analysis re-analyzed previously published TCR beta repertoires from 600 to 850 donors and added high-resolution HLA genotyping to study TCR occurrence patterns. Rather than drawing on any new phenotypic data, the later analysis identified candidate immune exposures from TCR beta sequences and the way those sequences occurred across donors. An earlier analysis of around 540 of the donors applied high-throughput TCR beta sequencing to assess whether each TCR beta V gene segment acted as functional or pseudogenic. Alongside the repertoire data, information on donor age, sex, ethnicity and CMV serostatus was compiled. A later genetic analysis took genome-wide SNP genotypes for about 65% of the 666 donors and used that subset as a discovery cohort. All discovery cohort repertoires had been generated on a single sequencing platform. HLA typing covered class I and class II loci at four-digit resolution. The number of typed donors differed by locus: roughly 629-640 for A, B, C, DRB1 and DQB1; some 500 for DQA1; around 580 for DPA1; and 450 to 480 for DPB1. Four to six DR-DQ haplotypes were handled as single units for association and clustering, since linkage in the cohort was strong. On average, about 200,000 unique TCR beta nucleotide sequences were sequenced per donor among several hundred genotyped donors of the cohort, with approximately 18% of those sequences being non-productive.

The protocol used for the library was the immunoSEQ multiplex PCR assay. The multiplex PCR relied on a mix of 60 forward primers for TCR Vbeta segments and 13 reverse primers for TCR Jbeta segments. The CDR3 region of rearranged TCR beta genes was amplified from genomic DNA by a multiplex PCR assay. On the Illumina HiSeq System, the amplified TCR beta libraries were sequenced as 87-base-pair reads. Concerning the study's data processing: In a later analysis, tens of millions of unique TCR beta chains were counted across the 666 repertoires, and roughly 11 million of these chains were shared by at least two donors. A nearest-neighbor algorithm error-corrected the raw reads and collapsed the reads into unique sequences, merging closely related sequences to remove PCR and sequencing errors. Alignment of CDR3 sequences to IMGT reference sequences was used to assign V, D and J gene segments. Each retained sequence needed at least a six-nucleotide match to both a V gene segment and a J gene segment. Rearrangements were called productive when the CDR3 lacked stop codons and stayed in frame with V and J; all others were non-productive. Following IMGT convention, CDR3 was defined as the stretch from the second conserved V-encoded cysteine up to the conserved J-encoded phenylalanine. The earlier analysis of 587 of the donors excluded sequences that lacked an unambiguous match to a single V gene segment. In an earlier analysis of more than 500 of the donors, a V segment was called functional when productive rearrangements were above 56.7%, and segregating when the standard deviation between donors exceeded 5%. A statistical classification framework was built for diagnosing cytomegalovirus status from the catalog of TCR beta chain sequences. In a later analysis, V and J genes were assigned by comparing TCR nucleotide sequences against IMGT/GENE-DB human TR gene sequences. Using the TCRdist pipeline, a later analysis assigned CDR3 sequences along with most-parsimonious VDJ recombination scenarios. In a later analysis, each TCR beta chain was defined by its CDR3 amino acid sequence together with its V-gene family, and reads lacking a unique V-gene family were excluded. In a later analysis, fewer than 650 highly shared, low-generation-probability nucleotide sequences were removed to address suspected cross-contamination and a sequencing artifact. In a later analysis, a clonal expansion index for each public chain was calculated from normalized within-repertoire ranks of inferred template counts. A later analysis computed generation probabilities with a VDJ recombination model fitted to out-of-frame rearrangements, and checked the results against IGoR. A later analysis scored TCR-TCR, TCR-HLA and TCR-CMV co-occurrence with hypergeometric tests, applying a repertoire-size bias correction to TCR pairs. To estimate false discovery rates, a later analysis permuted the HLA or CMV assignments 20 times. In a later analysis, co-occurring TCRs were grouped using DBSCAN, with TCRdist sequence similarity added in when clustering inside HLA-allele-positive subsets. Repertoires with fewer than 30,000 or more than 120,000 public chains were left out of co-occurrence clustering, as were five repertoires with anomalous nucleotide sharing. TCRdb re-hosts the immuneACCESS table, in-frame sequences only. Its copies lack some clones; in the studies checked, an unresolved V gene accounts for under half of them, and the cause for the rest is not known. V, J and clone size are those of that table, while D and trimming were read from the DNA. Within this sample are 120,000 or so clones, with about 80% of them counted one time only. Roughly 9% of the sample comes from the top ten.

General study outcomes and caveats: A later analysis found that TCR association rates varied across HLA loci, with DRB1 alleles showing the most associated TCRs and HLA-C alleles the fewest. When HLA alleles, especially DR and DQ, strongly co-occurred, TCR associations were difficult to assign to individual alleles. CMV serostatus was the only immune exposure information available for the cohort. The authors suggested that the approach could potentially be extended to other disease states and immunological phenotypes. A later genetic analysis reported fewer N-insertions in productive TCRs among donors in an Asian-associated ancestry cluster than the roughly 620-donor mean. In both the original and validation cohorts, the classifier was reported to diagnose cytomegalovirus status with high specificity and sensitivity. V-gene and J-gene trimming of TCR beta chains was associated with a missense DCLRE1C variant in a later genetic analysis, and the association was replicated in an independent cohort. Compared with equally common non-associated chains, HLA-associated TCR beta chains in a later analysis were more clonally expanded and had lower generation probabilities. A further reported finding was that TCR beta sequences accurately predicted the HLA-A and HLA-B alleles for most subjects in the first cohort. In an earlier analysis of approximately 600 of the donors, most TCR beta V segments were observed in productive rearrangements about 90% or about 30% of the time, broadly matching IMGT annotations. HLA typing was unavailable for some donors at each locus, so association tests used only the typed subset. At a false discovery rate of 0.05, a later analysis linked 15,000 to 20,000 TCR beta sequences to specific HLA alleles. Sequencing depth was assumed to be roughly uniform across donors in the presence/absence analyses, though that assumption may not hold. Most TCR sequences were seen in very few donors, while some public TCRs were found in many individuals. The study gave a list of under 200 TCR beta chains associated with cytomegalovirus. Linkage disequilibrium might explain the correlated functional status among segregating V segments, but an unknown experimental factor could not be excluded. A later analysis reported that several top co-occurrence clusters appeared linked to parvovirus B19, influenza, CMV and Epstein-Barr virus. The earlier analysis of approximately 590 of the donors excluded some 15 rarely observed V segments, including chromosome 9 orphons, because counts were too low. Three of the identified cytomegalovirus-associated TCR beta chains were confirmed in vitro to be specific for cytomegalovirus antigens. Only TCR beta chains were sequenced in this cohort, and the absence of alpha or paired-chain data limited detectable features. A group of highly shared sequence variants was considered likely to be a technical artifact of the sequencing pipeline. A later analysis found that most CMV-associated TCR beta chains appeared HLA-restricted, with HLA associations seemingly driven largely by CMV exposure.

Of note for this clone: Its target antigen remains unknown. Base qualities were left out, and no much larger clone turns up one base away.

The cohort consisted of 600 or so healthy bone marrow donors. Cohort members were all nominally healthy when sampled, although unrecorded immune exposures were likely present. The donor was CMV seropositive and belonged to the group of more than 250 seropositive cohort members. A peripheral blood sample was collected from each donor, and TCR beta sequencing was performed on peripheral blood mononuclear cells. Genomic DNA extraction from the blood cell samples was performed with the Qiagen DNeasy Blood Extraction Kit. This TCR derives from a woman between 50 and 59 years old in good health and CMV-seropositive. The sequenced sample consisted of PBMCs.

The DNA sequence is as follows: TGTGCCAGCAGGAGGACACCATCCTACGAGCAGTACTTC. The encoded protein is CASRRTPSYEQYF. The sequence is built from TRBV13 and TRBJ2-7; a tentative D call is TRBD1 (5 bases match). V sheds 6 bases and J sheds 1 base, leaving 10 bases between their ends. From a lookup of the germline V gene (reference sequence), CDR1 and CDR2 are PRHDT and FYEKMQ. The CDR3 sequence holds 13 residues, the cysteine and phenylalanine included. The kept DNA is CDR3 alone, 39 bases in frame from the first base.